These T cell receptor beta chains were read from a single sample in a study of blood T cell repertoires in COVID-19. Produced via immunoSEQ multiplex PCR; TCRdb's table is partial and in-frame only. The sample includes hundreds of thousands of clones, approximately 90% of them seen just once. Input material: PBMCs or T cells enriched from blood (not recorded which). The receptors derive from a man aged 25-40 years who had recovered from COVID-19. The CDR3 runs from the conserved cysteine through the conserved F or W. The D gene is left open where the match is weak. Size is omitted from some rows. Given values are once, few, many or a class for expanded clones.

CDR3 DNA,CDR3 protein,D gene,J gene,clone size,V gene,CDR3 length
TGCGCCACAAGTGACAGGCCGACCGGGGAGCTGTTTTTT,CATSDRPTGELFF,NA,TRBJ2-2,NA,TRBV10-1,13
TGCGCCAGCAGTGTCGGGACAGCGACCTATGGCTACACCTTC,CASSVGTATYGYTF,TRBD1,TRBJ1-2,NA,TRBV10-2,14
TGTGCCAGCTCACCACCGGAGACAGGGGGCGAGACCCAGTACTTC,CASSPPETGGETQYF,TRBD1,TRBJ2-5,NA,TRBV18,15
TGTGCCAGCAGTGTACTAGCGGGAGCCACCGGGGAGCTGTTTTTT,CASSVLAGATGELFF,TRBD2,TRBJ2-2,NA,TRBV2,15
TGTGCCAGCAGTGAATATCGCCGACAGGGCGACACCATATATTTT,CASSEYRRQGDTIYF,TRBD1,TRBJ1-3,NA,TRBV25-1,15
TGTGCCAGCAGCGTAGGGAGGGGGCTGAAGCAAGAGACCCAGTACTTC,CASSVGRGLKQETQYF,NA,TRBJ2-5,NA,TRBV9,16
TGTGCCAGCAGTGAAGAGGGGATCGGGAACACCGGGGAGCTGTTTTTT,CASSEEGIGNTGELFF,NA,TRBJ2-2,NA,TRBV2,16
TGTGCCAGCAGTGAACAGAACAGTCGCTCTGGAAACACCATATATTTT,CASSEQNSRSGNTIYF,NA,TRBJ1-3,NA,TRBV6-1,16
TGTGCCAGCAGTCATATTCCGGGACAAAGACCCTACGAGCAGTACTTC,CASSHIPGQRPYEQYF,NA,TRBJ2-7,NA,TRBV7-9,16
TGCGCCAGCAGCCCCCCTAGCGGCACCACAGATACGCAGTATTTT,CASSPPSGTTDTQYF,TRBD2,TRBJ2-3,NA,TRBV5-1,15
TGTGCCAGCAGGTCCAGGGTTAGCACCGGGGAGCTGTTTTTT,CASRSRVSTGELFF,NA,TRBJ2-2,NA,TRBV6-5,14
TGTGCCAGCAGCCTAGGACAATTCAATCAGCCCCAGCATTTT,CASSLGQFNQPQHF,NA,TRBJ1-5,NA,TRBV28,14
TGTGCCAGCAGCTACCTAACCGGGACTCCGTTTGGGGCTTTCTTT,CASSYLTGTPFGAFF,NA,TRBJ1-1,NA,TRBV7-9,15
TGTGCCAGCAGTGAACTGAGACAGGGTGCGGATGAAGCTTTCTTT,CASSELRQGADEAFF,TRBD1,TRBJ1-1,NA,TRBV6-1,15
TGTGCCACCAGTGCCTCCCCCCTTTATGGCTACACCTTC,CATSASPLYGYTF,NA,TRBJ1-2,NA,TRBV24-1,13
TGTGCCAGTAGACTAGCGGGAGGGGGGCGCAATGAGCAGTTCTTC,CASRLAGGGRNEQFF,TRBD2,TRBJ2-1,NA,TRBV19,15
TGTGCCAGCAGTTTCGCAACTAATGAAAAACTGTTTTTT,CASSFATNEKLFF,NA,TRBJ1-4,NA,TRBV28,13
TGTGCCAGCAGTAAAGGACTACCTTCCTACGAGCAGTACTTC,CASSKGLPSYEQYF,NA,TRBJ2-7,NA,TRBV27,14
TGTGCCTGGAGTCTAGGACTTCCTAATGAGCAGTTCTTC,CAWSLGLPNEQFF,NA,TRBJ2-1,NA,TRBV30,13
TGTGCCAGCAGCACGACAGGGACTGAAGCTTTCTTT,CASSTTGTEAFF,TRBD1,TRBJ1-1,once,TRBV28,12
TGTGCCAGCAGCAAAGGGACTAGACCCGGAGTGTGGTACGAGCAGTACTTC,CASSKGTRPGVWYEQYF,NA,TRBJ2-7,NA,TRBV21-1,17
TGCAGCGTTGAAGATGGGACAGGGGTGGGAGCGGACTACGAGCAGTACTTC,CSVEDGTGVGADYEQYF,TRBD1,TRBJ2-7,NA,TRBV29-1,17
TGTGCCAGCTCACCAGGGGGTCAGGGGGCCTATGGCTACACCTTC,CASSPGGQGAYGYTF,TRBD1,TRBJ1-2,few,TRBV18,15
TGTGCCAGTAGAGACTCCGGTGGCAATCAGCCCCAGCATTTT,CASRDSGGNQPQHF,NA,TRBJ1-5,few,TRBV19,14
TGTGCCAGCAGACCCGGGGGGACAGGGGATACGCAGTATTTT,CASRPGGTGDTQYF,TRBD1,TRBJ2-3,NA,TRBV28,14
TGTGCCAGCAGCTACCGGGAATACTCCTACAATGAGCAGTTCTTC,CASSYREYSYNEQFF,NA,TRBJ2-1,NA,TRBV7-8,15
TGCGCCAGCAGTCAACCCGGGACTAAGGTACACTACGAGCAGTACTTC,CASSQPGTKVHYEQYF,TRBD2,TRBJ2-7,NA,TRBV5-1,16
TGCAGCGCCCAGGGGGAAGAAAACTATGGCTACACCTTC,CSAQGEENYGYTF,TRBD1,TRBJ1-2,NA,TRBV29-1,13
TGTGCCAGCAGCCAAGGGCCAGGACTAGCGGGTGAGCAGTTCTTC,CASSQGPGLAGEQFF,TRBD2,TRBJ2-1,NA,TRBV14,15
TGTGCCAGCAGCTTTGCCAGCGGGAGGGTTGGTGAGCAGTTCTTC,CASSFASGRVGEQFF,TRBD2,TRBJ2-1,NA,TRBV7-9,15
TGTGCCAGTAGGAGCCCGTCTGGAAACACCATATATTTT,CASRSPSGNTIYF,NA,TRBJ1-3,NA,TRBV19,13
TGTGCCAGCAGCTTGGACAGCCCGAAGGGGTATGGCTACACCTTC,CASSLDSPKGYGYTF,NA,TRBJ1-2,NA,TRBV7-9,15
TGTGCCAGCAGCATGACAGCATCTGGGGCCAACGTCCTGACTTTC,CASSMTASGANVLTF,NA,TRBJ2-6,few,TRBV7-6,15
TGTGCCAGTAGTATTCCGACAGGCCATAATGAAAAACTGTTTTTT,CASSIPTGHNEKLFF,NA,TRBJ1-4,NA,TRBV19,15
TGTGCCAGCAGCGCAGGGGGGTCTGGGGCCAACGTCCTGACTTTC,CASSAGGSGANVLTF,NA,TRBJ2-6,NA,TRBV9,15
TGCGCCAGCGCCCTCACATATTACTCCTACGAGCAGTACTTC,CASALTYYSYEQYF,NA,TRBJ2-7,NA,TRBV5-1,14
TGTGCCAGCAGTTTATCGACAACAAACGAGCAGTACTTC,CASSLSTTNEQYF,NA,TRBJ2-7,NA,TRBV27,13
TGTGCCAGCAGCTTAACTGCGGAGACAGGGCAGTACTTC,CASSLTAETGQYF,NA,TRBJ2-7,NA,TRBV11-2,13
TGTGCCACCAGCAGAGGACTAGCGCAAACCTACGAGCAGTACTTC,CATSRGLAQTYEQYF,TRBD2,TRBJ2-7,NA,TRBV15,15
TGTGCCAGTAGTATGTCAGGATCAGGCTACACCTTC,CASSMSGSGYTF,NA,TRBJ1-2,NA,TRBV19,12
TGTGTCAGAAGCACCCGAGGGTCCCGGGGGGCATACGAGCAGTACTTC,CVRSTRGSRGAYEQYF,NA,TRBJ2-7,NA,TRBV7-5,16
TGTGCCAGCAGTAGGACTAGCGGGAGCTCAGGGTACGAGCAGTACTTC,CASSRTSGSSGYEQYF,TRBD2,TRBJ2-7,NA,TRBV28,16
TGTGCCAGCAGCTTCCCCCTGGTCGGTACTGAAGCTTTCTTT,CASSFPLVGTEAFF,NA,TRBJ1-1,NA,TRBV5-4,14
TGTGCCAGCAGCCCCCGGGATAGCGGGAGGCTGAATGAGCAGTTCTTC,CASSPRDSGRLNEQFF,TRBD2,TRBJ2-1,NA,TRBV9,16
TGTGCCAGCAGACGACAGGGGAATGAGCAGTTCTTC,CASRRQGNEQFF,TRBD1,TRBJ2-1,few,TRBV2,12
TGTGCCAGCAGTCCCGGAGGGACAGGGGGCAATGAGCAGTTCTTC,CASSPGGTGGNEQFF,TRBD1,TRBJ2-1,NA,TRBV6-5,15